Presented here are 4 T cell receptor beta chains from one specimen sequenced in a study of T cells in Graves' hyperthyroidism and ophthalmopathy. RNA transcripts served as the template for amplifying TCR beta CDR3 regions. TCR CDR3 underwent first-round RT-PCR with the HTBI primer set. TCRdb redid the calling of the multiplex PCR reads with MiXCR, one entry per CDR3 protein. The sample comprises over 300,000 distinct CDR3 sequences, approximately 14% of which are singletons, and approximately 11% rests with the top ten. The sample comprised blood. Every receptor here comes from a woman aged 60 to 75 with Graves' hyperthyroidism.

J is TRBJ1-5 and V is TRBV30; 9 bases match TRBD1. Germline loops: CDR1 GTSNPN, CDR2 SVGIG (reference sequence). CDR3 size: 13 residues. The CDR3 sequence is CAYDRGDNQPQHF. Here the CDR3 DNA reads TGTGCTTACGACAGGGGGGACAATCAGCCCCAGCATTTT.

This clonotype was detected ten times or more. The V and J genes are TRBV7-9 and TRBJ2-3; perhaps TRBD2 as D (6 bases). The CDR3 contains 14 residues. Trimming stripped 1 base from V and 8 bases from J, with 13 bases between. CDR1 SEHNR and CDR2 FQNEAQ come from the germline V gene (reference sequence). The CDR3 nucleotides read TGTGCCAGCAGCTTAGGACAATCGGGAGCTACGCAGTATTTT. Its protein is CASSLGQSGATQYF. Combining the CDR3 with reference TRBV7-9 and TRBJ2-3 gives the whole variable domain DTGVSQNPRHKITKRGQNVTFRCDPISEHNRLYWYRQTLGQGPEFLTYFQNEAQLEKSRLLSDRFSAERPKGSFSTLEIQRTEQGDSAMYLCASSLGQSGATQYFGPGTRLTVL.

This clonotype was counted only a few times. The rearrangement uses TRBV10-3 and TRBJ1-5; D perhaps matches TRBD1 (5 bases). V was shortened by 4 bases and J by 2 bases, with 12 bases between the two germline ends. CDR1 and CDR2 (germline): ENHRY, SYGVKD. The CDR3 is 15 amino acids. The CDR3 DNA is TGTGCCATCAGTGGGGCTGGGACCGGCAATCAGCCCCAGCATTTT. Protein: CAISGAGTGNQPQHF.

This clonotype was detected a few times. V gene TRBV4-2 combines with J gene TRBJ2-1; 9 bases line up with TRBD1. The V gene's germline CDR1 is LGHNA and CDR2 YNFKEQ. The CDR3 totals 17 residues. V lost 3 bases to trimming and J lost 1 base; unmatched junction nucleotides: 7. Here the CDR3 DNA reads TGTGCCAGCAGCCAGGTCTCGGGACAGGGATCCTACAATGAGCAGTTCTTC. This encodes CASSQVSGQGSYNEQFF.